This T cell receptor beta chain came from a study of control samples from healthy donors and cancer patients. The germline V gene encodes CDR1 KGHSH and CDR2 LQKENI. This CDR3 has 14 residues. V dropped 3 bases and J dropped 6 bases, with 14 bases sitting between them. Produced via immunoSEQ multiplex PCR; TCRdb's table is partial and in-frame only. The repertoire holds 80,000 or so clones, with 85% to 90% as singletons. V usage is TRBV18 and J usage is TRBJ1-2, with D tentatively TRBD1 (5 bases). This TCR derives from a man in his forties or fifties in good health. The sample consisted of blood. CDR3 residues: CASSPGHLGDGYTF. DNA of the CDR3: TGTGCCAGCTCACCTGGACATCTCGGGGATGGCTACACCTTC.